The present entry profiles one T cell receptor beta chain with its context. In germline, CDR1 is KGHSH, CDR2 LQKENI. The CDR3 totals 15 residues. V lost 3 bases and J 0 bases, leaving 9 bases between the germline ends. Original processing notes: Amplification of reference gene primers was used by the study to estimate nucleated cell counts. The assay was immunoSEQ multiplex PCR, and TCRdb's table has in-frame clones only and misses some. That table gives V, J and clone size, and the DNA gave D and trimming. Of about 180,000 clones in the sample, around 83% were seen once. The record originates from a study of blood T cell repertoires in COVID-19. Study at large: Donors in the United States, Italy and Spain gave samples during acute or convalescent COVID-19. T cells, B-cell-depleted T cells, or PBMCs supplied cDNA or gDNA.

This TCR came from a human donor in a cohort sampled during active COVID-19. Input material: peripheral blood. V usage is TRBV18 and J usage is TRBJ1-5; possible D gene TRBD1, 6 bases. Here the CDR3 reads CASSPGANSNQPQHF. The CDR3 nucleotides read TGTGCCAGCTCACCGGGGGCTAATAGCAATCAGCCCCAGCATTTT.